A few counts support the clone carrying this T cell receptor beta chain. Its specificity is unknown. This specimen comes from a study of T cells in Graves' hyperthyroidism and ophthalmopathy. RNA transcripts provided the source from which TCR beta CDR3 regions were amplified. An initial round of RT-PCR targeting the TCR CDR3 relied on the HTBI primer set. A single record per CDR3 protein comes from TCRdb applying MiXCR to the multiplex PCR reads. Counted here are 550,000 to 600,000 distinct CDR3 sequences, about a sixth occurring once; the ten biggest clones make up approximately 20%. Study-wide findings and caveats: Most thyroid clonotypes with frequency above 0.001 were detected in blood. Prediction of ophthalmopathy progression came a median 6.5 months pre-onset.

CDR1 SQVTM and CDR2 ANQGSEA come from the germline V gene. Between the trimmed V and J ends, which lost 5 bases and 6 bases, there was a span of 20 bases. There are 15 residues in the CDR3. V usage is TRBV29-1 and J usage is TRBJ2-1; D may be TRBD2 (6 bases). The sample comprised blood. The TCR was taken from a woman younger than 30 with Graves' hyperthyroidism. CDR3: CSVRKGLGGLNEQFF. The CDR3 bases are TGCAGCGTTCGGAAGGGACTGGGCGGGCTCAATGAGCAGTTCTTC.